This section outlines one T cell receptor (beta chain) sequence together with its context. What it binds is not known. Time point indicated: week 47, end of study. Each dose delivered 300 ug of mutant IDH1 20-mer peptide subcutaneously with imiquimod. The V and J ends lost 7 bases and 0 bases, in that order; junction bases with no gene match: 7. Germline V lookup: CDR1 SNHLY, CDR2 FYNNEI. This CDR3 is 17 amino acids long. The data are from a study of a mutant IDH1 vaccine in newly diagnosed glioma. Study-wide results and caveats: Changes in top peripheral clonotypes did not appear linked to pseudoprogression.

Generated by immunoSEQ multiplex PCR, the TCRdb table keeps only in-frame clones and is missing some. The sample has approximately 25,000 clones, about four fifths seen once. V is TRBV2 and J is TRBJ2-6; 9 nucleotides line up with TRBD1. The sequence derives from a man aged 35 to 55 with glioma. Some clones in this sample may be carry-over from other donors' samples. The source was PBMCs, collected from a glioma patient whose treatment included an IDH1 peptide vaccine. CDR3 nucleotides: TGTGCCAGCACCAGAACAGGGGGCACCTCTGGGGCCAACGTCCTGACTTTC. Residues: CASTRTGGTSGANVLTF. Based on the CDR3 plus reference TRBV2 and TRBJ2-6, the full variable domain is EPEVTQTPSHQVTQMGQEVILRCVPISNHLYFYWYRQILGQKVEFLVSFYNNEISEKSEIFDDQFSVERPDGSNFTLKIRSTKLEDSAMYFCASTRTGGTSGANVLTFGAGSRLTVL.